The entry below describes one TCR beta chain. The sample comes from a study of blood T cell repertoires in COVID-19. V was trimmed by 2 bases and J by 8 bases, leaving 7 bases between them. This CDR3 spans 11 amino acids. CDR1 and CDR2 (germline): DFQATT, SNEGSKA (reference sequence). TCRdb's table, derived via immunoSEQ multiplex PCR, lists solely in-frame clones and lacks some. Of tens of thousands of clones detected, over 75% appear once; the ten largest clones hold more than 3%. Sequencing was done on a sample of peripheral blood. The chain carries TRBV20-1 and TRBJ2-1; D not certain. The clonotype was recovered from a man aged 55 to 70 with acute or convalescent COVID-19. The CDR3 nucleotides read TGCAGTGCTAGACGAAGCGATGAGCAGTTCTTC. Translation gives CSARRSDEQFF.